Shown below are 30 T cell receptor beta chains from a single sample sequenced in a study of regulatory T cells in long-lasting Graves disease. Specified time point: persistent/refractory GD, antithyroid drugs over 5 years with positive TRAb. The TCR library was prepared using RNA isolated from PBMCs. Construction of the TCR beta libraries employed iRepertoire HTBI primers in conjunction with Arm-PCR of CDR3 regions. One entry per CDR3 protein results from TCRdb running MiXCR on the multiplex PCR reads. The repertoire holds 650,000 to 700,000 distinct CDR3 sequences, with about 30% as singletons. The specimen comprised peripheral blood mononuclear cells (PBMCs), sampled when the disease was refractory, from a patient treated with antithyroid drugs. These receptors came from a female donor with Graves disease.

This clonotype showed up just a few times. The chain employs TRBV5-1 and TRBJ1-2, with a tentative D call TRBD1 (5 bases). Germline V gene data show CDR1 as SGHRS and CDR2 as YFSETQ. There are 15 residues in the CDR3. Trimming shortened V by 5 bases and J by 0 bases, and 14 bases separated the two germline ends. The CDR3 DNA is TGCGCCAGCAGATCCGACAGCTTTTCTAACTATGGCTACACCTTC. Amino acids: CASRSDSFSNYGYTF.

The chain is built from TRBV12-3 or TRBV12-4 and TRBJ1-2; D may be TRBD1 (5 bases). The V end lost 2 bases, the J end lost 5 bases, and 18 bases lay between the germline ends. There are 16 residues in the CDR3. The CDR3 DNA reads as TGTGCCAGCAGTTTAAACATAGGGCCAGGGAATTATGGCTACACCTTC. Encoded protein: CASSLNIGPGNYGYTF.

This clonotype showed up many times. This sequence joins TRBV28 and TRBJ1-5, with D tentatively TRBD1 (5 bases). CDR3 length: 17 amino acids. The V gene's germline CDR1 is MDHEN and CDR2 SYDVKM. V was trimmed by 4 bases and J by 3 bases, leaving 19 bases between them. In nucleotides, the CDR3 is TGTGCCAGCAGTTCCCTCAGACAGAGAGGGCCCAATCAGCCCCAGCATTTT. This encodes CASSSLRQRGPNQPQHF.

The chain is built from TRBV5-1 and TRBJ1-2, with 7 bases aligning to TRBD1. V gave up 4 bases and J gave up 7 bases; unmatched junction bases: 4. Germline assignment: CDR1 SGHRS and CDR2 YFSETQ. The CDR3 has 12 amino acids. The CDR3 DNA is TGCGCCAGCAGCAACAGGGGTTCTGGCTACACCTTC. This encodes CASSNRGSGYTF.

This sequence joins TRBV19 and TRBJ1-1; 10 bases agree with TRBD1. V lost 10 bases, J lost 0 bases, and 11 bases stayed unmatched. Germline V gene data show CDR1 as LNHDA and CDR2 as SQIVND (reference sequence). This CDR3 spans 16 amino acids. The CDR3: CATNPRTGGLNTEAFF. The CDR3, as DNA: TGTGCCACCAACCCCCGGACAGGGGGGTTGAACACTGAAGCTTTCTTT.

This chain links TRBV6-1 with TRBJ1-1; D call uncertain. Trimming removed 10 bases at V and 0 bases at J, with 12 bases between. The germline V gene encodes CDR1 MNHNS and CDR2 SASEGT. The CDR3 runs to 13 residues. The CDR3 DNA follows: TGTGCCACCCAGAAACTCATGAACACTGAAGCTTTCTTT. It codes for CATQKLMNTEAFF.

The chain couples TRBV30 to TRBJ1-6; D might be TRBD1 (6 bases). V shed 7 bases and J shed 8 bases, with 21 bases lying between them. Germline assignment: CDR1 GTSNPN and CDR2 SVGIG (reference sequence). The CDR3 extends over 15 amino acids. In nucleotides, the CDR3 is TGTGCCTTATACCCGGGACACCGGAGGGATTCACCCCTCCACTTT. Protein: CALYPGHRRDSPLHF.

This clonotype has more than one count but fewer than ten. The V call is TRBV6-5, the J call TRBJ1-2; 12 bases line up with TRBD1. This CDR3 has 14 residues. The V segment lost 4 bases and the J segment 6 bases; nucleotides outside the gene matches: 3. Germline V CDR1 and CDR2: MNHEY, SVGAGI. CDR3 in DNA: TGTGCCAGCAGTTGGGGACAGGGGGCTGATGGCTACACCTTC. Its translation: CASSWGQGADGYTF.

This clonotype was seen only a few times. The chain has TRBV20-1 and TRBJ2-5; D is unclear. V lost 6 bases to trimming and J lost 5 bases, with 10 bases between them. This CDR3 is built from 11 residues. CDR1 DFQATT and CDR2 SNEGSKA come from the germline V gene (reference sequence). Written as DNA, the CDR3 is TGCAGTGCCTTGAAATGGGAGACCCAGTACTTC. Translation: CSALKWETQYF.

The chain links TRBV6-1 to TRBJ1-5; D is uncertain. V dropped 4 bases and J dropped 7 bases, with 17 bases sitting between them. The germline V gene has CDR1 MNHNS and CDR2 SASEGT. CDR3 length: 15 residues. The CDR3 sequence is CASSGLRSSGQPQHF. DNA for the CDR3: TGTGCCAGCAGTGGCCTTAGATCATCCGGGCAGCCCCAGCATTTT.

The chain recombines TRBV19 with TRBJ1-5, with D possibly matching TRBD1 (6 bases). V was pared by 6 bases and J by 1 base, with 19 bases between. This CDR3 region has 17 residues. CDR1 and CDR2 from the germline V gene are LNHDA and SQIVND (reference sequence). The CDR3 DNA reads as TGTGCCAGTAGGGCGGGACACCGGGAAAGGAGCAATCAGCCCCAGCATTTT. It specifies CASRAGHRERSNQPQHF.

This clonotype was counted once. The genes are TRBV4-1 and TRBJ1-5, with D hard to call. Germline CDR1 and CDR2: MGHRA and YSYEKL. Between the trimmed V and J ends, which lost 5 bases and 4 bases, there was a span of 15 bases. The CDR3 length is 15 residues. The CDR3 is CASSGVRARNQPQHF. CDR3 nucleotides: TGCGCCAGCAGCGGGGTCCGCGCAAGGAATCAGCCCCAGCATTTT.

The chain has TRBV12-3 or TRBV12-4 and TRBJ1-4; D is unclear. The CDR3 runs to 12 residues. The V and J ends lost 8 bases and 5 bases respectively, with 9 bases between them. CDR3 coding DNA: TGTGCCAGCTCCAAGATCAATGAAAAACTGTTTTTT. Protein sequence: CASSKINEKLFF.

Concerning this clonotype itself: This clone may be a read error of a much larger clone one base away. The conserved closing phenylalanine or tryptophan is absent in this CDR3, likely reflecting a read error. It is unclear where the CDR3 begins or ends on the DNA, so no DNA is shown, and the CDR3 is as TCRdb lists it. V and J are TRBV11-1 and TRBJ2-5; TRBD1 is taken as the D call from the table, unchecked against the DNA. The CDR3 totals 12 residues, both ends included. Germline CDR1 and CDR2: SGHAT and FQDESV (reference sequence). The CDR3 here is CASSPRQGVPYL.

This clonotype was seen repeatedly, ten times or more. This chain uses TRBV20-1 with TRBJ1-2, with a weak D call TRBD1 (5 bases). Germline V gene sequence: CDR1 DFQATT, CDR2 SNEGSKA (reference sequence). V lost 3 bases, J lost 7 bases, and 18 bases lay in between. The CDR3 loop spans 14 amino acids. This CDR3 is CSASIGAGRFGYTF. CDR3 nucleotide sequence: TGCAGTGCTAGTATCGGGGCAGGGAGGTTTGGCTACACCTTC.

The chain's CDR3 is CAWSRSGANVLTF. CDR3 in DNA: TGTGCCTGGAGCAGGTCTGGGGCCAACGTCCTGACTTTC. The chain links TRBV30 to TRBJ2-6; unclear D gene. Germline CDR1 is GTSNPN and CDR2 is SVGIG (reference sequence). V was clipped by 3 bases and J by 1 base, with 4 bases between them. The CDR3 sequence is 13 residues long.

In this sample, this clonotype turned up many times. J is TRBJ1-4 and V is TRBV6-1, with D perhaps TRBD1 (6 bases). The CDR3 extends over 14 amino acids. With 6 bases removed from V and 5 bases from J, the gap between germline ends came to 13 bases. Per the germline V gene, CDR1 is MNHNS and CDR2 is SASEGT. The CDR3 reads CASRGGQQNEKLFF. CDR3 sequence (DNA): TGTGCCAGCAGAGGGGGGCAGCAGAATGAAAAACTGTTTTTT.

This clonotype was recorded a few times. This chain connects TRBV28 to TRBJ1-1, with a tentative D call TRBD1 (6 bases). V was clipped by 6 bases and J by 5 bases, with 13 bases between them. The germline V gene has CDR1 MDHEN and CDR2 SYDVKM. This CDR3 has 13 amino acids. The CDR3 bases are TGTGCCAGCAGCCCCCACAGGGCGACTGAAGCTTTCTTT. It translates to CASSPHRATEAFF.

This chain joins TRBV4-1 and TRBJ2-5; D is possibly TRBD1 (5 bases). The CDR3 extends over 16 amino acids. From germline, CDR1 is MGHRA and CDR2 YSYEKL. Between the trimmed V and J ends, which lost 1 base and 5 bases, there was a span of 17 bases. The CDR3 protein is CASSQAGQGVGETQYF. CDR3 bases: TGCGCCAGCAGCCAAGCCGGGCAGGGCGTTGGGGAGACCCAGTACTTC.

The rearrangement uses TRBV2 and TRBJ1-1, with 8 bases aligning to TRBD1. After removal of 7 bases from V and 3 bases from J, the junction contained 10 bases not matched to a gene. Per germline, CDR1 SNHLY and CDR2 FYNNEI. This CDR3 is 15 amino acids long. The DNA for the CDR3 is TGTGCCAGCATAGTTCTAGAGGACAGGGACACTGAAGCTTTCTTT. Protein: CASIVLEDRDTEAFF.

Note on this clonotype: This sequence may be a read error, since a much larger clone differs from it by one base. The gene calls are TRBV6-2 or TRBV6-3 and TRBJ2-7; 7 bases are shared with TRBD1. This CDR3 is 15 amino acids long. CDR1 and CDR2 from the germline V gene are MNHEY and SVGEGT. Germline trimming cut 6 bases from V and 0 bases from J; bases unmatched to any gene: 8. The CDR3 DNA is TGTGCCAGCAGAGGACACAGGGGACCCTCCTACGAGCAGTACTTC. Protein product: CASRGHRGPSYEQYF.

This clonotype was counted ten times or more. The chain links TRBV2 to TRBJ1-2; 9 nucleotides align to TRBD1. CDR1 is SNHLY, CDR2 FYNNEI, per germline. V shed 6 bases, J shed 4 bases, and the junction held 6 bases outside the gene matches. This CDR3 comprises 14 residues. CDR3 loop: CASSGDRVGYGYTF. CDR3 DNA sequence: TGTGCCAGCAGCGGGGACAGGGTGGGCTATGGCTACACCTTC.

This chain connects TRBV5-6 to TRBJ1-5, with D perhaps matching TRBD1 (5 bases). Germline V CDR1 and CDR2: SGHDT, YYEEEE. With 2 bases removed from V and 3 bases from J, the gap between germline ends came to 9 bases. The CDR3 sequence is 14 residues long. The CDR3 DNA reads TGTGCCAGCAGCTTCGGGACCCTCAATCAGCCCCAGCATTTT. The encoded protein is CASSFGTLNQPQHF. Based on the CDR3 plus reference TRBV5-6 and TRBJ1-5, the full variable domain is DAGVTQSPTHLIKTRGQQVTLRCSPKSGHDTVSWYQQALGQGPQFIFQYYEEEERQRGNFPDRFSGHQFPNYSSELNVNALLLGDSALYLCASSFGTLNQPQHFGDGTRLSIL.

This chain uses TRBV4-2 with TRBJ2-2; the D gene is possibly TRBD2 (5 bases). Germline CDR1 and CDR2: LGHNA and YNFKEQ. V was shortened by 0 bases and J by 0 bases, with 11 bases between the two germline ends. CDR3 length equals 17 residues. The CDR3 region has the DNA TGTGCCAGCAGCCAAGATATTGCTAGCCCGAACACCGGGGAGCTGTTTTTT. Protein product: CASSQDIASPNTGELFF.

In this sample, this clonotype turned up a few times. This sequence joins TRBV7-2 and TRBJ2-5; D is unresolved. Germline assignment: CDR1 SGHTA and CDR2 FQGNSA. The CDR3 loop spans 15 amino acids. Trimming took 0 bases from V and 4 from J, leaving 12 bases between them. CDR3 nucleotide sequence: TGTGCCAGCAGCTTAGCGATTTTAGCTTCAGAGACCCAGTACTTC. Translating gives CASSLAILASETQYF.

This clonotype came up many times. The chain links TRBV12-3 or TRBV12-4 to TRBJ1-5; D gene unclear. The length of the CDR3 is 14 residues. V was cut by 6 bases and J by 5 bases, with 14 bases left in between. CDR3 nucleotides: TGTGCCAGCAGGAAAACCGAGGGCGATCAGCCCCAGCATTTT. It specifies CASRKTEGDQPQHF.

The chain uses TRBV11-2 and TRBJ1-5; the D is unclear. This CDR3 has 13 residues. Trimming cost V 1 base and J 5 bases, with 6 bases left between them. Germline assignment: CDR1 SGHAT and CDR2 FQNNGV. The CDR3 DNA is TGTGCCAGCAGCTTAGTATCCGATCAGCCCCAGCATTTT. Protein: CASSLVSDQPQHF.

This clonotype has at least ten counts. The CDR3 DNA follows: TGTGCCAGCAGTGGGGTATACTCGAACACTGAAGCTTTCTTT. It translates to CASSGVYSNTEAFF. This sequence joins TRBV2 and TRBJ1-1; D call uncertain. V was shortened by 4 bases and J by 1 base, with 10 bases between the two germline ends. Per germline, CDR1 SNHLY and CDR2 FYNNEI. The CDR3 runs to 14 residues.

The chain has TRBV28 and TRBJ1-1; D unresolved. CDR1 and CDR2 from the germline V gene are MDHEN and SYDVKM. The CDR3 totals 14 residues. Deletions cut 5 bases from V and 0 bases from J, with 10 bases between. The CDR3 sequence is CASSPRHLNTEAFF. The CDR3 DNA sequence: TGTGCCAGCAGTCCCCGACACTTGAACACTGAAGCTTTCTTT. Together with reference TRBV28 and TRBJ1-1, the CDR3 gives the full variable domain: DVKVTQSSRYLVKRTGEKVFLECVQDMDHENMFWYRQDPGLGLRLIYFSYDVKMKEKGDIPEGYSVSREKKERFSLILESASTNQTSMYLCASSPRHLNTEAFFGQGTRLTVV.

This clonotype was found a few times. Compared with germline, one end of the junction differs, possibly owing to a read error. The chain uses TRBV6-2 or TRBV6-3 and TRBJ1-2, with 7 bases that match TRBD1. In germline, CDR1 is MNHEY, CDR2 SVGEGT. The CDR3 contains 18 residues. The CDR3 reads CASSYLRGTAHHADGYAF. The CDR3 nucleotides are TGTGCCAGCAGTTACTTGAGAGGGACAGCACACCACGCGGATGGCTACGCCTTC.